One sample yielded the 17 T cell receptor beta chains listed below, sequenced in a study of identical twins. TCRdb re-called the 5' RACE reads with MiXCR, one entry per CDR3 protein. The sample consists of some 500,000 distinct CDR3 sequences, approximately 15% of them appearing once. Separately, the same data were catalogued under a study of yellow fever vaccine responses in identical twins.

The sample was CD4+ T cells sorted from blood. These TCRs come from a woman between 18 and 30 years old in good health.

This clonotype was observed at least ten times. The chain uses TRBV5-1 and TRBJ1-1, with TRBD1 identical over 12 bases. The junction had 3 bases not matched to a gene; V was cut back by 4 bases and J by 5 bases. The CDR3 length is 14 residues. The germline CDR1 and CDR2 sequences are SGHRS and YFSETQ. The DNA for the CDR3 is TGCGCCAGCAGCGGGGACAGGGGGCATACTGAAGCTTTCTTT. Translation: CASSGDRGHTEAFF.

The gene calls are TRBV23-1 and TRBJ2-1; 12 bases are a match to TRBD2. TRBV23-1 is marked as an open reading frame, function uncertain. The CDR3 contains 19 residues. V shed 0 bases, J shed 1 base, and the junction held 7 bases outside the gene matches. CDR3 residues: CASSQSTSGSTKSYNEQFF. As DNA, the CDR3 is TGCGCCAGCAGTCAATCGACTAGCGGGAGTACAAAGTCCTACAATGAGCAGTTCTTC.

The table lists this clonotype with a few counts. This chain uses TRBV6-5 with TRBJ2-7; D is ambiguous. Germline CDR1 is MNHEY and CDR2 is SVGAGI. V lost 2 bases to trimming and J lost 2 bases, with 16 bases between them. This CDR3 is 16 amino acids long. The CDR3 sequence: CASSYPQLRSTYEQYF. The CDR3 DNA sequence: TGTGCCAGCAGTTACCCCCAGTTGAGGTCCACCTACGAGCAGTACTTC.

The rearrangement uses TRBV6-5 and TRBJ2-3; D is uncertain. This CDR3 contains 13 residues. Deletions cut 11 bases from V and 1 base from J, with 13 bases between. From germline, CDR1 is MNHEY and CDR2 SVGAGI. The CDR3 protein is CAGRSTGTDTQYF. CDR3 nucleotides: TGTGCCGGCCGGAGTACCGGCACAGATACGCAGTATTTT.

In its sample, this clonotype was seen a few times. The chain has TRBV28 and TRBJ2-1, with TRBD2 as a possible D gene (6 bases). Germline CDR1 reads MDHEN; CDR2 reads SYDVKM. The CDR3 totals 18 residues. The germline V and J ends were trimmed by 2 bases and 0 bases, with 17 bases remaining between them. The CDR3, as DNA: TGTGCCAGCAGTTTACCGGAGACTAGAAGGAGCTCCTACAATGAGCAGTTCTTC. It specifies CASSLPETRRSSYNEQFF.

J is TRBJ2-7 and V is TRBV6-1; 14 nucleotides align to TRBD2. The CDR3 totals 18 residues. V was pared by 6 bases and J by 5 bases, with 15 bases of the junction left unmatched. Looked up from germline, CDR1 is MNHNS and CDR2 is SASEGT. CDR3 coding DNA: TGTGCCAGCAGCCACCCGCAGGGGACTAGCGGGAGAAAGGACGAGCAGTACTTC. It codes for CASSHPQGTSGRKDEQYF.

This clonotype was seen a handful of times. This rearrangement joins TRBV12-3 or TRBV12-4 to TRBJ2-6; either TRBD1 or TRBD2 may supply D (5 bases each). The V and J ends lost 6 bases and 3 bases respectively, with 12 bases between them. This CDR3 is built from 15 residues. The CDR3 DNA follows: TGTGCCAGCAGCCTGGGGGTGCTTGGGGCCAACGTCCTGACTTTC. Protein sequence: CASSLGVLGANVLTF.

The gene calls are TRBV20-1 and TRBJ2-5; D remains unclear. V was cut by 2 bases and J by 6 bases, with 13 bases left in between. The CDR3 is made up of 13 amino acids. CDR1 DFQATT and CDR2 SNEGSKA come from the germline V gene (reference sequence). CDR3 loop: CSARLDLIKTQYF. In DNA form, the CDR3 reads TGCAGTGCTAGATTAGACTTAATAAAGACCCAGTACTTC.

This clonotype has more than one count but fewer than ten. The chain has TRBV20-1 and TRBJ2-5, with no clear D. Germline loops: CDR1 DFQATT, CDR2 SNEGSKA (reference sequence). V dropped 0 bases and J dropped 2 bases, with 10 bases sitting between them. There are 14 residues in the CDR3. CDR3 loop: CSAREIKPQETQYF. Here the CDR3 DNA reads TGCAGTGCTAGAGAGATAAAGCCTCAAGAGACCCAGTACTTC.

This clonotype was observed a handful of times. The chain couples TRBV20-1 to TRBJ2-3, with D possibly being TRBD1 (5 bases). Germline lookup yields CDR1 DFQATT and CDR2 SNEGSKA (reference sequence). The CDR3 runs 15 residues. V was pared by 0 bases and J by 4 bases, with 14 bases between. This CDR3 is CSARDWGSVPDTQYF. The CDR3 DNA is TGCAGTGCTAGAGATTGGGGCAGTGTCCCAGATACGCAGTATTTT.

The chain has TRBV11-2 and TRBJ2-1; D possibly corresponds to TRBD2 (6 bases). Trimming removed 6 bases at V and 4 bases at J, with 16 bases between. Germline CDR1 reads SGHAT; CDR2 reads FQNNGV. This CDR3 region has 15 residues. The CDR3 DNA is TGTGCCAGCAGGGCCCCTGGCGGACTATACAATGAGCAGTTCTTC. The encoded protein is CASRAPGGLYNEQFF.

This clonotype was seen a single time. This chain links TRBV7-2 with TRBJ2-7; the D call may be TRBD1 or TRBD2 (5 bases each). The CDR3 is 14 amino acids. Germline CDR1 is SGHTA and CDR2 is FQGNSA. Trimming removed 6 bases at V and 5 bases at J, with 17 bases between. CDR3 region: CASRRQVMGDEQYF. CDR3 coding DNA: TGTGCCAGCAGGCGGCAGGTGATGGGGGACGAGCAGTACTTC.

This sequence joins TRBV3-1 and TRBJ2-1; 11 bases are shared with TRBD1. After removal of 7 bases from V and 5 bases from J, the junction contained 13 bases not matched to a gene. CDR1 is LGHDT and CDR2 is YNNKEL in the germline V gene (reference sequence). This CDR3 comprises 17 residues. CDR3 coding DNA: TGTGCCAGCACCCTCACAGGGGGGACAGGGGGGAACAATGAGCAGTTCTTC. It encodes CASTLTGGTGGNNEQFF.

This clonotype showed up just a few times. V is TRBV5-5 and J is TRBJ2-3, with 9 bases fitting TRBD2. This CDR3 has 18 residues. The germline V gene has CDR1 SGHKS and CDR2 YYEKEE (reference sequence). Losses at the gene ends were 3 bases for V and 2 bases for J; bases not matched to a gene: 13. CDR3 sequence (DNA): TGTGCCAGCAGCTCCAACGGACTAGCGCTTATCTCCACAGATACGCAGTATTTT. Translated: CASSSNGLALISTDTQYF.

A few counts support this clonotype. This chain links TRBV29-1 with TRBJ1-1; the D gene is possibly TRBD1 (5 bases). The germline V gene has CDR1 SQVTM and CDR2 ANQGSEA. The V end was cut by 6 bases, the J end by 1 base, with 12 bases between. CDR3 length: 13 amino acids. CDR3 in amino acids: CSVAGNANTEAFF. CDR3 coding DNA: TGCAGCGTAGCAGGGAACGCGAACACTGAAGCTTTCTTT.

V gene TRBV6-6 combines with J gene TRBJ1-1; 8 bases agree with TRBD1. The germline gives CDR1 MNHNY, CDR2 SVGAGI (reference sequence). V shed 7 bases and J 1 base; nucleotides not matched to a gene: 8. The CDR3 length is 15 residues. In DNA form, the CDR3 reads TGTGCCAGCAAGAGTCAGGGGGCGAAGAACACTGAAGCTTTCTTT. Amino acid sequence: CASKSQGAKNTEAFF.

This clonotype came up many times. J is TRBJ2-1 and V is TRBV12-3 or TRBV12-4, with 8 bases identical to TRBD2. V gave up 5 bases and J gave up 3 bases; unmatched junction bases: 12. The CDR3 runs to 17 residues. The CDR3 nucleotides read TGTGCCAGCAGTCCCCCCATACTAGCGGAGCACTACAATGAGCAGTTCTTC. Its translation: CASSPPILAEHYNEQFF.